This paragraph reports one T cell receptor (beta chain). This clonotype has a count of ten or more. Its antigen target is currently unknown. Per-nucleotide qualities are absent, and no much larger clonotype sits a single base away. This sample was taken from a study of T cells in Graves' hyperthyroidism and ophthalmopathy (dated by TCRdb to between 2019 and 2020). Turning to the overall study: Peripheral blood was sampled at the time of initial diagnosis, prior to any treatment. To identify TCR V-J signatures that set the groups apart, the researchers used a discovery cohort of 100 patients, made up of 40 to 45 with Graves' ophthalmopathy and 57 with stable Graves' hyperthyroidism. Prospective prediction of ophthalmopathy was tested in an independent validation cohort consisting of 18 to 20 hyperthyroidism patients and around 17 patients who later progressed to ophthalmopathy. The approximately 100 discovery patients were randomly split 7:3 into training and test sets. Thyroid tissue and blood T-cell repertoires from several Graves' hyperthyroidism patients were also compared in the study. After sampling, hyperthyroidism patients received methimazole starting at 30 mg daily, and ophthalmopathy patients received high-dose intravenous methylprednisolone. TCR Vbeta CDR3 sequencing of 130 to 150 peripheral blood samples (43 ophthalmopathy, some 75 hyperthyroidism and approximately 17 progressor patients) is reported in the paper. Overall study results and their limits: Most expanded thyroid clonotypes (frequency above 0.001) were also found in blood, which suggests that blood repertoires may mirror thyroid immune responses. A model built on a 13 V-J signature distinguished ophthalmopathy from stable hyperthyroidism, reaching roughly 88% sensitivity and around 81% specificity in cross-validation and 80%/75% in testing. No statistical method was used to set the sample size in advance, and investigators knew the group allocation. In validation, the model predicted progression to ophthalmopathy a median of about 6.8 months before onset, with 70% to 71% sensitivity and 72.22% specificity.

Stable Graves' hyperthyroidism was defined as the absence of progression to ophthalmopathy over 18 months of follow-up. Hyperthyroidism patients were newly diagnosed, with disease duration under 2 months, and aged 18 to 65 years. The study excluded patients with uncontrolled infections, other autoimmune diseases, pregnancy or lactation. Clinical symptoms, serum thyroxine and TRAb, thyroid ultrasound, and orbital computed tomography formed the basis for the diagnoses. PBMCs were separated from over 9 ml of fresh peripheral blood using Ficoll-Paque density gradient centrifugation. Total RNA was extracted using Trizol reagent, and RNA quality was assessed on an Agilent 2100 Bioanalyzer. The TCR beta CDR3 regions were amplified from RNA transcripts. The TCR CDR3 was subjected to a first round of RT-PCR using the HTBI primer set and the Qiagen OneStep RT-PCR kit. A second multiplex PCR round built the libraries, followed by size selection and purification. The libraries were sequenced on an Illumina HiSeq2000 using paired-end 100 bp reads. On the authors' methods: SOAPnuke was used to process the raw data, throwing out any read that contained adapters or uncalled bases, had a mean Phred below 15, or lacked an exact constant-primer or identifier match. COPE v1.2.5 was used to merge high-quality paired reads, and clonotypes were defined as unique nucleotide sequences. MiTCR v1.1 was used to align clonotypes to the IMGT TRBV, TRBD and TRBJ reference segments. Analysis was restricted to V-J combinations with a frequency above 0.0001, which covered 98% to 99.2% of repertoires. The TCS score was defined as the ratio of F50 (clonal expansion) to E x V (chaos), calculated using BLOSUM62-based TCRdist between CDR3 peptides within each V-J. Welch's t-statistics and random forest reduced 500 to 650 V-J features to fewer than 15, which were used in a naive Bayes classifier (R e1071). TCRdb cleaned the public reads at Q25 with fastp, built clones with MiXCR and kept in-frame beta chains. Each entry is one CDR3 protein sequence, shown with its most common DNA and genes. TCRdb assigned the V and J calls; the authors' analysis was not used. For this sample the table gives hundreds of thousands of distinct CDR3 sequences, of which roughly 17% were detected only once. Of the sample, around 18% falls within the top ten clones.

As encoded in the germline V gene, CDR1 is SGHTA while CDR2 is FQGNSA. CDR3 length: 14 amino acids, cysteine to phenylalanine. The retained sequence is limited to the CDR3, 42 bases, with the frame set at the first base. V is clipped by 3 bases and J by 2 bases, and the sequence between their germline boundaries is 11 bases long. The sequenced sample consisted of blood. The receptor's source is a woman between 18 and 30 years old with Graves' hyperthyroidism. The V and J segments used are TRBV7-2 and TRBJ2-7; TRBD2 is a possible D gene, resting on 6 matching bases. The DNA sequence reads TGTGCCAGCAGCTTTGGGACTGGGCCCTACGAGCAGTACTTC. Its amino acids are CASSFGTGPYEQYF.